This T cell receptor beta chain comes out of a study of neurological immune-mediated disorders. TCRdb independently ran MiXCR on the 5' RACE reads; one entry per CDR3 protein. The sample holds some 19,000 distinct CDR3 sequences, 17% seen once. The V and J ends lost 3 bases and 6 bases, in that order; junction bases with no gene match: 4. The CDR3 length is 15 residues. The germline V gene encodes CDR1 KGHDR and CDR2 SFDVKD. This clonotype came up many times. This TCR derives from a woman under 30 with multiple sclerosis. The genes are TRBV24-1 and TRBJ1-5; TRBD1 matches at 10 bases. The sequenced sample consisted of CD8+ T cells from blood. The CDR3 is CATSDGTGDGQPQHF. The CDR3 DNA sequence: TGTGCCACCAGTGATGGGACAGGGGACGGTCAGCCCCAGCATTTT.